The sequence of this TCR beta chain was determined in a study of siplizumab effects on memory and regulatory T cells. This CDR3 is built from 16 residues. CDR1 KGHSH and CDR2 LQKENI come from the germline V gene. The germline V and J ends were trimmed by 3 bases and 0 bases, with 9 bases remaining between them. Sequencing of each sample assayed some 9.2 x 10^4 TCR templates. Some clones are missing from TCRdb's copy, which holds only in-frame ones; the method was immunoSEQ multiplex PCR. Counted here are about 40,000 clones, 89% occurring once; the ten biggest clones make up roughly 0.25%. This clonotype was sampled from a human donor in good health. The sequencing sample was made of naive CD4+ T cells sorted from blood. The chain carries TRBV18 and TRBJ2-6; D ambiguous. The CDR3 reads CASSPFGDSGANVLTF. The CDR3 DNA reads TGTGCCAGCTCACCTTTTGGAGACTCTGGGGCCAACGTCCTGACTTTC.